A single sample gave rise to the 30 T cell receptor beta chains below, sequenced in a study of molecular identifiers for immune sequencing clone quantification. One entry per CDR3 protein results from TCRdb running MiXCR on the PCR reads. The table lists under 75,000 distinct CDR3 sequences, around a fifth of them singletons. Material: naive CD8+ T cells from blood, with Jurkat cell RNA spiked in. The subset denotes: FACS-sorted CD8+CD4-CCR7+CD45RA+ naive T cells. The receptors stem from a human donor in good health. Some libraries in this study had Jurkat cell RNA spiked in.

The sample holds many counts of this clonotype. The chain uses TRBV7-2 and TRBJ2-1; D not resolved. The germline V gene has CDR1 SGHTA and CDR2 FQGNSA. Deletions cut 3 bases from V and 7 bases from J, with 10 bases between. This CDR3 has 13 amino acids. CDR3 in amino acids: CASSFYVRNEQFF. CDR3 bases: TGTGCCAGCAGCTTTTACGTGAGAAATGAGCAGTTCTTC.

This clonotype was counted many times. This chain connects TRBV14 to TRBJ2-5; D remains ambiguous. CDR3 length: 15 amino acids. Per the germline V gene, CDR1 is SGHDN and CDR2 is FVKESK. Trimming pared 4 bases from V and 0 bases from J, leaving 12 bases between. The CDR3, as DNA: TGTGCCAGCAGCCCCCGGGTGACGTACCAAGAGACCCAGTACTTC. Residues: CASSPRVTYQETQYF.

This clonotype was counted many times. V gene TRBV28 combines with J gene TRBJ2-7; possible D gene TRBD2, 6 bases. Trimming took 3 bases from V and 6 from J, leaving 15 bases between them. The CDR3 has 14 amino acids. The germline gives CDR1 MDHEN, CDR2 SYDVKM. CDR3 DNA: TGTGCCAGCAGTTTCGGGACCGGGGGAAGCGAGCAGTACTTC. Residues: CASSFGTGGSEQYF.

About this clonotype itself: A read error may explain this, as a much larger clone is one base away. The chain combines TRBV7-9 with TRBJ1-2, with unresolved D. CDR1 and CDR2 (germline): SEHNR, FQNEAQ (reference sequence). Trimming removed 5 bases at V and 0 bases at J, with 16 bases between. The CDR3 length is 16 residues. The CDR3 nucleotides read TGTGCCAGCAGCGCCCCGGTCAAGGCCGCTAACTATGGCTACACCTTC. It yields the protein CASSAPVKAANYGYTF.

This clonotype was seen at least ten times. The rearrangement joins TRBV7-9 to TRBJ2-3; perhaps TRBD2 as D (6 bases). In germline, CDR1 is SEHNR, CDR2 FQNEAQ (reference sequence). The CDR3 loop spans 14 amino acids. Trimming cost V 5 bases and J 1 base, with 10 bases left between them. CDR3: CASSQTSRTDTQYF. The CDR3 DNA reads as TGTGCCAGCAGCCAGACTAGTCGCACAGATACGCAGTATTTT.

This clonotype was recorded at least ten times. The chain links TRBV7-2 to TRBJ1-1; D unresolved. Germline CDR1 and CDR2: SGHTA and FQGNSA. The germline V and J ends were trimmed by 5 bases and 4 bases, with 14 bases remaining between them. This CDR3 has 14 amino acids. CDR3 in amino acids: CASSPTSGPTEAFF. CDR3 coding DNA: TGTGCCAGCAGCCCGACTTCGGGCCCCACTGAAGCTTTCTTT.

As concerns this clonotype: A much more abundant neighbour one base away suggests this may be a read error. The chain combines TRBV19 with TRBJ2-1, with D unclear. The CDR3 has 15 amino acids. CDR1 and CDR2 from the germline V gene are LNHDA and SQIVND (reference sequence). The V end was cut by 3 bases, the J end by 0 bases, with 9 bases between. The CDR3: CASSIGRCSYNEQFF. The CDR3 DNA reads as TGTGCCAGTAGTATCGGGCGGTGCTCCTACAATGAGCAGTTCTTC. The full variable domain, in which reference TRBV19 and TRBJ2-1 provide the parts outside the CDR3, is DGGITQSPKYLFRKEGQNVTLSCEQNLNHDAMYWYRQDPGQGLRLIYYSQIVNDFQKGDIAEGYSVSREKKESFPLTVTSAQKNPTAFYLCASSIGRCSYNEQFFGPGTRLTVL.

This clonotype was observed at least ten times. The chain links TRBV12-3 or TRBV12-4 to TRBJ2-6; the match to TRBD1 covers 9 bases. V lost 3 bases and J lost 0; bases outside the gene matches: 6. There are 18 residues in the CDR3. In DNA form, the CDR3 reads TGTGCCAGCAGTTTTTGGACAGGGGCTGGCTCTGGGGCCAACGTCCTGACTTTC. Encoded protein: CASSFWTGAGSGANVLTF.

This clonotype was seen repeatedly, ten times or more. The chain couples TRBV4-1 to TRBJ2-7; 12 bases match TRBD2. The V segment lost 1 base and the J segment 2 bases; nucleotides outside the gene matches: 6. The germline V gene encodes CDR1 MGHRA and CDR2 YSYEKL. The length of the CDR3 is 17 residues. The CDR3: CASSQGRLAGDAYEQYF. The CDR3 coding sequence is TGCGCCAGCAGCCAAGGACGACTAGCGGGAGATGCCTACGAGCAGTACTTC.

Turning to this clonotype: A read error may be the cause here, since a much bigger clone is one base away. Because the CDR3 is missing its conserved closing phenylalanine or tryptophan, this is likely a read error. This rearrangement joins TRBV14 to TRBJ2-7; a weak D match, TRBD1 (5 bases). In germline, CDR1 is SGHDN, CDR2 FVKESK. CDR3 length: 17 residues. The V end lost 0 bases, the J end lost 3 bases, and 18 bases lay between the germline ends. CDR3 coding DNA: TGTGCCAGCAGCCAAGATCTTTCATTTCCAGGGAACTACGAGCAGTACCTC. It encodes CASSQDLSFPGNYEQYL.

CDR3 bases: TGTGCCACCATCCCGCGACAGGGGAATGGCTACACCTTC. Translation: CATIPRQGNGYTF. The chain is built from TRBV15 and TRBJ1-2; 8 bases agree with TRBD1. This CDR3 region has 13 residues. CDR1 and CDR2 (germline): LNHNV, YYDKDF (reference sequence). The junction had 7 bases not matched to a gene; V was cut back by 7 bases and J by 6 bases. The variable domain in full, completed from reference TRBV15 and TRBJ1-2, reads DAMVIQNPRYQVTQFGKPVTLSCSQTLNHNVMYWYQQKSSQAPKLLFHYYDKDFNNEADTPDNFQSRRPNTSFCFLDIRSPGLGDTAMYLCATIPRQGNGYTFGSGTRLTVV.

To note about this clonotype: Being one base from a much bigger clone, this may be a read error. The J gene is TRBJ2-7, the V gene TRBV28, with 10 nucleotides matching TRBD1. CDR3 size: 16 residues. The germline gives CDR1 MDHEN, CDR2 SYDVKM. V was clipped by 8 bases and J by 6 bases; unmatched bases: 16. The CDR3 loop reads CASGSGTGVSLGEQYF. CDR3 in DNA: TGTGCCAGCGGTTCTGGGACAGGGGTCTCCCTCGGCGAGCAGTACTTC.

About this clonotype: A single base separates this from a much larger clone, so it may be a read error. Here the CDR3 DNA reads TGTGTCAGCATTGGGTTAGCGGAGCTGAACACCGGGGAGCTGTTTTTT. Amino acids: CVSIGLAELNTGELFF. The chain combines TRBV28 with TRBJ2-2; tentative D call: TRBD2 (6 bases). The CDR3 contains 16 residues. Germline assignment: CDR1 MDHEN and CDR2 SYDVKM.

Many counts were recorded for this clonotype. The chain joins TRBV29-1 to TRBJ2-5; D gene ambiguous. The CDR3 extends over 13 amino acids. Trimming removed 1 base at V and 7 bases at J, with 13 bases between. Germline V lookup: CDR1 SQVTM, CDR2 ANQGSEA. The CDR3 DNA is TGCAGCGTTGAAGGGGAAAGGTCCGGGACCCAGTACTTC. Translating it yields CSVEGERSGTQYF.

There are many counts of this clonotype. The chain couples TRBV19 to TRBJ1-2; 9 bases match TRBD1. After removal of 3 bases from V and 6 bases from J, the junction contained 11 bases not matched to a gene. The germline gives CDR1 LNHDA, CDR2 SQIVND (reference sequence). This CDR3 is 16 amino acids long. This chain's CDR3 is CASSIGTGMFTNGYTF. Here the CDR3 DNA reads TGTGCCAGTAGTATTGGGACAGGGATGTTCACGAATGGCTACACCTTC.

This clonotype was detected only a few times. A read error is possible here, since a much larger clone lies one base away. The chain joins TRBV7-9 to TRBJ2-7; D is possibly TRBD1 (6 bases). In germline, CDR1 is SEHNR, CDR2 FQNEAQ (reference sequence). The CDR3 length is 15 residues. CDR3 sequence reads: CASSPTGLTTYERYF. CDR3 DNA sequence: TGTGCCAGCAGCCCAACAGGGTTAACAACCTACGAGCGGTACTTC. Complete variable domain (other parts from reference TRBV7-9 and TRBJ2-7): DTGVSQNPRHKITKRGQNVTFRCDPISEHNRLYWYRQTLGQGPEFLTYFQNEAQLEKSRLLSDRFSAERPKGSFSTLEIQRTEQGDSAMYLCASSPTGLTTYERYFGPGTRLTVT.

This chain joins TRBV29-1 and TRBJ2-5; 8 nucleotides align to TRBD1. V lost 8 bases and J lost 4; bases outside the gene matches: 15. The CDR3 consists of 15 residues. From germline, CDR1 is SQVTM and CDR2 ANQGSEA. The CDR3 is CSTEDSPGGRETQYF. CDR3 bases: TGCAGCACTGAAGATTCACCAGGGGGCAGAGAGACCCAGTACTTC.

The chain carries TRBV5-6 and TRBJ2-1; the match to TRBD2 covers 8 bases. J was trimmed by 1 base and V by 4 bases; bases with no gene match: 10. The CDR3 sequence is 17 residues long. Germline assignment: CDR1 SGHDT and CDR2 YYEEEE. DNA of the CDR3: TGTGCCAGCAGCGGGGCCATAGCGGGGTCATCCTACAATGAGCAGTTCTTC. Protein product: CASSGAIAGSSYNEQFF.

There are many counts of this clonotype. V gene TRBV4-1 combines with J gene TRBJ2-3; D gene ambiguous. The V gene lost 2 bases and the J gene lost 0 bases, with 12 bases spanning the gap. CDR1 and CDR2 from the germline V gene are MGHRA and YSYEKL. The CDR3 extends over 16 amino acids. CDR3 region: CASSQQILASTDTQYF. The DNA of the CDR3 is TGCGCCAGCAGCCAACAGATCCTGGCCAGCACAGATACGCAGTATTTT.

In nucleotides, the CDR3 is TGCGCCAGCAGCCAACGCGGACTAGACAATGAGCAGTTCTTC. This sequence encodes CASSQRGLDNEQFF. The chain links TRBV4-1 to TRBJ2-1; 7 nucleotides line up with TRBD2. This CDR3 has 14 amino acids. Unmatched junction bases numbered 3, after V lost 2 bases and J lost 5 bases. The germline CDR1 and CDR2 sequences are MGHRA and YSYEKL.

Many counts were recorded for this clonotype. Here the CDR3 reads CASSLPPSGLYNEQFF. Written as DNA, the CDR3 is TGTGCCAGCAGCTTACCGCCTAGCGGCCTCTACAATGAGCAGTTCTTC. The chain links TRBV7-2 to TRBJ2-1, with TRBD2 matching 7 bases. Germline trimming cut 2 bases from V and 3 bases from J; bases unmatched to any gene: 7. CDR3 length: 16 residues. The germline CDR1 and CDR2 sequences are SGHTA and FQGNSA.

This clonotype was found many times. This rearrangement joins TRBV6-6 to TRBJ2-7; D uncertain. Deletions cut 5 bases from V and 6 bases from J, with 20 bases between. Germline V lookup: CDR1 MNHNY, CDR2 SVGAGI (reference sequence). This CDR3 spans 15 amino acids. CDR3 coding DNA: TGTGCCAGCAGTCTTGCCCACTTAAAGGCAGTCGAGCAGTACTTC. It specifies CASSLAHLKAVEQYF.

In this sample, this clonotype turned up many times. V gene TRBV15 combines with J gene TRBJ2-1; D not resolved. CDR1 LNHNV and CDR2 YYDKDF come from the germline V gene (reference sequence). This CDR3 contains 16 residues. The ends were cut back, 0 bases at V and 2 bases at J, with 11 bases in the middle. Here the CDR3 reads CATSRDDLRTYNEQFF. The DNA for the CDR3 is TGTGCCACCAGCAGAGATGACTTGAGAACCTACAATGAGCAGTTCTTC.

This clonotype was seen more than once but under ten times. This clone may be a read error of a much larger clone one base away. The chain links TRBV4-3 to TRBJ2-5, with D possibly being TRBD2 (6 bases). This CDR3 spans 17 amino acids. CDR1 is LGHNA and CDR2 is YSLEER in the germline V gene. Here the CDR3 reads CASSQNIAGAGGEAQYF. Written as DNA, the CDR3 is TGCGCCAGCAGCCAAAATATTGCCGGGGCCGGGGGAGAGGCCCAGTACTTC.

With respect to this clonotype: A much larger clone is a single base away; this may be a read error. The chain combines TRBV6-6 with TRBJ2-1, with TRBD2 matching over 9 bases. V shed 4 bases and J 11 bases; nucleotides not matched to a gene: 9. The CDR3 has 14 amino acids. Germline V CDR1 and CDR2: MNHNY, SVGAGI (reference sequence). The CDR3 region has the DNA TGTGCCAGCAGTTTTTTAGCGGGAGCGGGTAAGCAGTTCTTC. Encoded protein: CASSFLAGAGKQFF.

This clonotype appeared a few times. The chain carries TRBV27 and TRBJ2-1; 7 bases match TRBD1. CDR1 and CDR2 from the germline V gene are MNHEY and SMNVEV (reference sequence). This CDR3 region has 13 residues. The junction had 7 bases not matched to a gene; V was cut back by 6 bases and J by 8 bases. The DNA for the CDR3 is TGTGCCAGCAGCAGGACAGGTTTCGATGAGCAGTTCTTC. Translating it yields CASSRTGFDEQFF.

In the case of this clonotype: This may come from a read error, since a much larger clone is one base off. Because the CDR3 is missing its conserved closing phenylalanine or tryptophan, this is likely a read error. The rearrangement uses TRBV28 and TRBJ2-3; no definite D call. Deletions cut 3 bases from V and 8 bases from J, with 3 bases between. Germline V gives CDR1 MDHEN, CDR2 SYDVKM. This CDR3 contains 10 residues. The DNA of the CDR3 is TGTGCCAGCAGTTTTGGTACGCAGTATGTT. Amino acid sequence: CASSFGTQYV.

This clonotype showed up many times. The CDR3 loop is CASSPRGPNTEAFF. CDR3 bases: TGTGCCAGCAGCCCCCGGGGGCCGAACACTGAAGCTTTCTTT. The chain recombines TRBV7-9 with TRBJ1-1, with D perhaps TRBD1 (6 bases). V was trimmed by 5 bases and J by 1 base, leaving 11 bases between them. Germline CDR1 SEHNR, CDR2 FQNEAQ (reference sequence). There are 14 residues in the CDR3.

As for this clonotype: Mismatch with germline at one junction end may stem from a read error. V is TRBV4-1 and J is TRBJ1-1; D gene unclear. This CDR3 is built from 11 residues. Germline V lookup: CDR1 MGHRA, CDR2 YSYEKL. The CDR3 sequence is CPSSQNHEASF. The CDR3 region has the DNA TGCCCCAGCAGCCAGAACCATGAAGCTTCCTTT.

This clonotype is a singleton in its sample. CDR3 DNA sequence: TGTGCCAGCAGTTTGTCTCCGGGACTAGCGGGAAGCGAGCAGTACTTC. It codes for CASSLSPGLAGSEQYF. The chain links TRBV9 to TRBJ2-7, with TRBD2 identical over 13 bases. Germline V lookup: CDR1 SGDLS, CDR2 YYNGEE. The J segment lost 6 bases and the V segment lost 5 bases, leaving 11 bases of the junction unmatched. This CDR3 comprises 16 residues.